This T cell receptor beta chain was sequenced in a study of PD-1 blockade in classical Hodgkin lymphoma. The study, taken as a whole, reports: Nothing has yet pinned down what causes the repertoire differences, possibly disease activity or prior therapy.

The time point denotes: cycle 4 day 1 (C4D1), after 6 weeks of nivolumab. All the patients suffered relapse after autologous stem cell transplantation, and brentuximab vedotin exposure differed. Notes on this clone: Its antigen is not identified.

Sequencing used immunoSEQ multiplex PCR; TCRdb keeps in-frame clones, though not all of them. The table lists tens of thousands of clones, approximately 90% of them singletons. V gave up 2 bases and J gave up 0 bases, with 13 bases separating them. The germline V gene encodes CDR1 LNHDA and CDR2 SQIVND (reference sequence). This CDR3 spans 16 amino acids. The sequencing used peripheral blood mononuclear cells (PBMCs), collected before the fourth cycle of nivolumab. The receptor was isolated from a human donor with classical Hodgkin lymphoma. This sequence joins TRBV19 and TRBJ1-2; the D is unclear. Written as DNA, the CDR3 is TGTGCCAGTAGTATAAAAAGTGGCATCTCTAACTATGGCTACACCTTC. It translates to CASSIKSGISNYGYTF.